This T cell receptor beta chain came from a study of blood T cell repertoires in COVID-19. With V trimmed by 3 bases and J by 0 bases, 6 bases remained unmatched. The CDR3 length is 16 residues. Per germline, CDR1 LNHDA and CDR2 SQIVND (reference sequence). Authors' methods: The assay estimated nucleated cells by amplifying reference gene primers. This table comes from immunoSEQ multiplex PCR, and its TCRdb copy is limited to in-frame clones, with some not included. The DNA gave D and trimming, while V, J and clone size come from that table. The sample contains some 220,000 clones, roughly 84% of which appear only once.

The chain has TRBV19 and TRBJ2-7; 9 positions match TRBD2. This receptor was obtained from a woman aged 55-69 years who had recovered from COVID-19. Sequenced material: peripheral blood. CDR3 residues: CASSIGSGGLSYEQYF. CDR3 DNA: TGTGCCAGTAGTATTGGCAGCGGGGGGCTCTCCTACGAGCAGTACTTC.